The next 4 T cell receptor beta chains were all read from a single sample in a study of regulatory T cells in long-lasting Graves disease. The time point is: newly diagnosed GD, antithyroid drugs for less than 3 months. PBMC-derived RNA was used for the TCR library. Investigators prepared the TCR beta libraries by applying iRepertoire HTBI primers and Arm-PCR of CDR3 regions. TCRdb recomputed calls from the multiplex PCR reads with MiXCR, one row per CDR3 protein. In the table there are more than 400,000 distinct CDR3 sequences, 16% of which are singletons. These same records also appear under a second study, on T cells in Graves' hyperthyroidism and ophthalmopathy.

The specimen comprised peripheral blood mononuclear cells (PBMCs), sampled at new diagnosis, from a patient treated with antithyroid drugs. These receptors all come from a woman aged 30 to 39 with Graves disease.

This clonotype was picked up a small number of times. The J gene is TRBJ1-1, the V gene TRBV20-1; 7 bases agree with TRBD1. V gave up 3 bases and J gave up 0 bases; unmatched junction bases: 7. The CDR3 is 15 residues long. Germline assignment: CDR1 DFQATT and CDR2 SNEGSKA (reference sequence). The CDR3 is CSARPRQGMNTEAFF. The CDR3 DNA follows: TGCAGTGCTAGGCCACGACAGGGCATGAACACTGAAGCTTTCTTT.

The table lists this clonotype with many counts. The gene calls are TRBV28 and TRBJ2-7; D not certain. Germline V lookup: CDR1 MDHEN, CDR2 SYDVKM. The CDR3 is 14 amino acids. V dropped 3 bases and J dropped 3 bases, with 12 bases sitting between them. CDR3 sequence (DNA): TGTGCCAGCAGTTTTGGGGTCGCTAACTACGAGCAGTACTTC. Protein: CASSFGVANYEQYF.

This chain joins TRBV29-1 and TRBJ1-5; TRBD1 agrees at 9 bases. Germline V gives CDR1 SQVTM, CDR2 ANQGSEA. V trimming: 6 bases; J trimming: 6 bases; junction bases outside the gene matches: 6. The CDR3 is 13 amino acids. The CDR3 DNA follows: TGCAGCGTCGGACAGGGGCAGAGTCAGCCCCAGCATTTT. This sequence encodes CSVGQGQSQPQHF.

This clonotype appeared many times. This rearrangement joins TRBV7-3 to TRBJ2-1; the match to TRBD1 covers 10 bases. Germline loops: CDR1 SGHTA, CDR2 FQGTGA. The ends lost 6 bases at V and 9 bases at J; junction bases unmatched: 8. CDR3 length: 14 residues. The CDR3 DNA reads TGTGCCAGCAGGGGGGGGACAGGGGTAGGTGAGCAGTTCTTC. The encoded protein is CASRGGTGVGEQFF.